This is a list of T cell receptor beta chains from one sample in a study of cytotoxic CD8 clonotypes in ibrutinib-treated CLL. The assay was immunoSEQ multiplex PCR, and TCRdb's table has in-frame clones only and misses some. This sample has approximately 200,000 clones, with about two thirds found just once. This sample comprised PBMCs, obtained after 24 months of ibrutinib treatment. These receptors were collected from a human donor with chronic lymphocytic leukemia. Both conserved end residues are part of each CDR3. A D gene is named only where the DNA matches it firmly. Not all rows give a size; the values are once, few, many and, for expanded clones, a class.

D gene | clone size | J gene | V gene | CDR3 DNA | CDR3 protein
- | few | TRBJ1-5 | TRBV25-1 | TGTGCCAGCAGTGCGGGGGGGGCCTATCAGCCCCAGCATTTT | CASSAGGAYQPQHF
TRBD1 | - | TRBJ1-5 | TRBV29-1 | TGCAGCGTGGGGACAGGGCGGGATCAGCCCCAGCATTTT | CSVGTGRDQPQHF
- | - | TRBJ2-7 | TRBV6-5 | TGTGCCAGCAAAGAGAACCGGGACACAAACTACGAGCAGTACTTC | CASKENRDTNYEQYF
TRBD1 | - | TRBJ2-6 | TRBV2 | TGTGCCAGCAGCGACAGGGGGTTTGGGGCCAACGTCCTGACTTTC | CASSDRGFGANVLTF
TRBD1 | - | TRBJ2-1 | TRBV14 | TGTGCCAGCAGCCAAGACTTGACAGGGCTCGACAATGAGCAGTTCTTC | CASSQDLTGLDNEQFF
- | - | TRBJ1-2 | TRBV5-1 | TGCGCCAGCAGCTTGGTTGGCAGGGGCCCAAACCCGATCTATGGCTACACCTTC | CASSLVGRGPNPIYGYTF
- | - | TRBJ2-1 | TRBV5-1 | TGCGCCAGCAGCTTGGTTAGAGGGGCCGGTAATGAGCAGTTCTTC | CASSLVRGAGNEQFF
TRBD1 | once | TRBJ1-2 | TRBV28 | TGTGCCAGCATTTTTTTAGGGGGCGCAAGCTATGGCTACACCTTC | CASIFLGGASYGYTF
- | - | TRBJ2-7 | TRBV10-3 | TGTGCCATCAGTGAGACTAGCCAGGATAAGTACTTC | CAISETSQDKYF
- | once | TRBJ2-7 | TRBV6-5 | TGTGCCAGCAGCCTAGGTTACGAGCAGTACTTC | CASSLGYEQYF
- | - | TRBJ2-2 | TRBV28 | TGTGCCAGCAGTCCCGGGCCACGGATAGACACCGGGGAGCTGTTTTTT | CASSPGPRIDTGELFF